The present entry profiles one TCR beta chain with its context. This record belongs to a study of blood T cell repertoires in COVID-19. Produced via immunoSEQ multiplex PCR; TCRdb's table is partial and in-frame only. The data show hundreds of thousands of clones, 80% to 90% seen once. Germline V gene sequence: CDR1 MDHEN, CDR2 SYDVKM. Trimming removed 6 bases at V and 2 bases at J, with 10 bases between. CDR3 size: 13 residues. The specimen sequenced was PBMCs or T cells enriched from blood (not recorded which). This chain uses TRBV28 with TRBJ2-5; D ambiguous. The receptor was derived from a man between 18 and 35 years old who had recovered from COVID-19. The CDR3 region has the DNA TGTGCCAGCAGCTCCCCCGGGCAAGAGACCCAGTACTTC. Amino acids: CASSSPGQETQYF.